Shown below are 22 T cell receptor beta chains from a single sample sequenced in a study of blood T cell repertoires in COVID-19. Assay used: immunoSEQ multiplex PCR; TCRdb lists only in-frame clones, some missing. The profile covers roughly 150,000 clones, with roughly 91% appearing a single time and around 1.9% taken by the ten largest. What was sequenced was peripheral blood. The receptors originated from a man aged 45-65 years who had recovered from COVID-19.

J is TRBJ2-7 and V is TRBV29-1; TRBD2 might be the D (5 bases). Germline V gene lookup returns CDR1 SQVTM and CDR2 ANQGSEA. This CDR3 contains 11 residues. The V gene lost 3 bases and the J gene lost 6 bases, with 9 bases spanning the gap. The CDR3 bases are TGCAGCGTTGAGAGGGTTGGCGAGCAGTACTTC. It yields the protein CSVERVGEQYF.

The chain is built from TRBV29-1 and TRBJ2-1, with 10 bases matching TRBD2. The germline V gene encodes CDR1 SQVTM and CDR2 ANQGSEA. The V segment lost 4 bases and the J segment 7 bases; nucleotides outside the gene matches: 4. The CDR3 runs to 13 residues. CDR3 DNA sequence: TGCAGCGTTGCCAGCGGGAGGGTGAATGAGCAGTTCTTC. Protein product: CSVASGRVNEQFF.

The chain is built from TRBV5-8 and TRBJ1-5; TRBD1 matches at 7 bases. V was clipped by 0 bases and J by 1 base; unmatched bases: 7. The germline CDR1 and CDR2 sequences are SGHTS and YDEGEE. The CDR3 consists of 17 residues. CDR3 in amino acids: CASSLARGIESNQPQHF. DNA of the CDR3: TGTGCCAGCAGCTTGGCCAGGGGGATTGAGAGCAATCAGCCCCAGCATTTT. The full variable domain, with the rest looked up from reference TRBV5-8 and TRBJ1-5, is EAGVTQSPTHLIKTRGQQATLRCSPISGHTSVYWYQQALGLGLQFLLWYDEGEERNRGNFPPRFSGRQFPNYSSELNVNALELEDSALYLCASSLARGIESNQPQHFGDGTRLSIL.

This chain uses TRBV24-1 with TRBJ2-3; 14 nucleotides agree with TRBD2. Losses at the gene ends were 4 bases for V and 2 bases for J; bases not matched to a gene: 7. Germline V gene data show CDR1 as KGHDR and CDR2 as SFDVKD. CDR3 length: 18 residues. CDR3: CATSELGTSGGNTDTQYF. The CDR3 DNA is TGTGCCACCAGTGAGTTAGGGACTAGCGGGGGAAACACAGATACGCAGTATTTT.

CDR3 bases: TGTGCCAGCAGCTCTTTAGGGACAGCGATAAACACTGAAGCTTTCTTT. Translation gives CASSSLGTAINTEAFF. The chain joins TRBV7-8 to TRBJ1-1, with 7 bases matching TRBD1. V shed 4 bases and J 2 bases; nucleotides not matched to a gene: 10. There are 16 residues in the CDR3. CDR1 and CDR2 from the germline V gene are SGHVS and FQNEAQ.

The V gene is TRBV20-1, the J gene TRBJ2-3; TRBD2 aligns across 10 bases. The junction had 7 bases not matched to a gene; V was cut back by 3 bases and J by 4 bases. Germline CDR1 DFQATT, CDR2 SNEGSKA (reference sequence). The CDR3 has 15 residues. CDR3: CSASRLAGVPDTQYF. In DNA form, the CDR3 reads TGCAGTGCTAGTCGGCTAGCGGGAGTACCAGATACGCAGTATTTT.

This chain's CDR3 is CASSQGAGPYEQYF. The CDR3 DNA reads as TGTGCCAGCAGCCAAGGGGCGGGCCCCTACGAGCAGTACTTC. V gene TRBV3-1 (or the pseudogene TRBV3-2) combines with J gene TRBJ2-7; a possible D gene is TRBD2 (5 bases). The V and J ends lost 1 base and 2 bases respectively, with 9 bases between them. The CDR3 totals 14 residues. Per germline, CDR1 LGHDT and CDR2 YNNKEL (reference sequence).

The chain is built from TRBV19 and TRBJ1-1, with D perhaps matching TRBD1 (5 bases). Germline V CDR1 and CDR2: LNHDA, SQIVND (reference sequence). V was shortened by 5 bases and J by 7 bases, with 20 bases between the two germline ends. CDR3 length: 15 residues. This CDR3 is CASSPRGEGILEAFF. The CDR3 bases are TGTGCCAGTAGTCCCCGGGGGGAGGGCATCCTTGAAGCTTTCTTT.

The chain uses TRBV7-6 and TRBJ1-1, with 11 bases aligning to TRBD1. This CDR3 comprises 15 residues. Trimming cost V 5 bases and J 2 bases; bases outside gene matches: 4. Germline CDR1 SGHVS, CDR2 FNYEAQ. The CDR3 DNA reads as TGTGCCAGCAGCACCCGGACAGGGGGCAACACTGAAGCTTTCTTT. It yields the protein CASSTRTGGNTEAFF.

The chain is built from TRBV28 and TRBJ1-6; 8 bases line up with TRBD1. V shed 6 bases and J 12 bases; nucleotides not matched to a gene: 7. Germline values: CDR1 MDHEN, CDR2 SYDVKM. This CDR3 contains 13 residues. CDR3 protein: CASSVARGLPLHF. The CDR3 DNA reads as TGTGCCAGCAGCGTTGCCAGGGGGCTACCCCTCCACTTT. The entire variable domain, with the rest obtained from reference TRBV28 and TRBJ1-6, is as follows: DVKVTQSSRYLVKRTGEKVFLECVQDMDHENMFWYRQDPGLGLRLIYFSYDVKMKEKGDIPEGYSVSREKKERFSLILESASTNQTSMYLCASSVARGLPLHFGNGTRLTVT.

This clone appeared a few times. The genes are TRBV6-2 or TRBV6-3 and TRBJ2-1; 7 nucleotides agree with TRBD2. This CDR3 is 14 amino acids long. Germline V gives CDR1 MNHEY, CDR2 SVGEGT. The V segment lost 6 bases and the J segment 7 bases; nucleotides outside the gene matches: 9. CDR3 DNA: TGTGCCAGCAGCCGAGGGGACTACTGGAATGAGCAGTTCTTC. Amino acids: CASSRGDYWNEQFF.

CDR3 residues: CASSTHRAQGGTQYF. The CDR3, as DNA: TGTGCCAGCAGTACCCACCGGGCGCAGGGGGGGACCCAGTACTTC. V is TRBV6-5 and J is TRBJ2-5; D is perhaps TRBD1 (7 bases). CDR3 size: 15 residues. Between the trimmed V and J ends, which lost 5 bases and 7 bases, there was a span of 20 bases. Germline assignment: CDR1 MNHEY and CDR2 SVGAGI.

The chain is built from TRBV14 and TRBJ1-2, with D possibly matching TRBD1 (6 bases). Germline CDR1 reads SGHDN; CDR2 reads FVKESK. This CDR3 contains 13 residues. V was shortened by 3 bases and J by 6 bases, with 11 bases between the two germline ends. This CDR3 is CASSQKQGHGYTF. The CDR3 DNA is TGTGCCAGCAGCCAGAAACAGGGTCATGGCTACACCTTC.

The chain links TRBV10-3 to TRBJ2-1, with D perhaps TRBD2 (6 bases). CDR3 size: 15 residues. CDR1 is ENHRY, CDR2 SYGVKD, per germline. Trimming pared 6 bases from V and 6 bases from J, leaving 18 bases between. The CDR3, as DNA: TGTGCCATCAGCCACCCCGGGACTCCCTTCAATGAGCAGTTCTTC. Translating it yields CAISHPGTPFNEQFF.

V is TRBV7-9 and J is TRBJ2-1, with D maybe TRBD2 (5 bases). In germline, CDR1 is SEHNR, CDR2 FQNEAQ (reference sequence). CDR3 length: 14 residues. Trimming left V 7 bases short and J 2 bases short, with 12 bases between. CDR3 protein: CASIPVGAYNEQFF. The CDR3 nucleotides are TGTGCCAGCATCCCCGTCGGGGCCTACAATGAGCAGTTCTTC.

The chain couples TRBV5-1 to TRBJ2-3, with TRBD2 matching over 12 bases. The germline gives CDR1 SGHRS, CDR2 YFSETQ. The V and J ends lost 4 bases and 0 bases, in that order; junction bases with no gene match: 12. The CDR3 is 19 amino acids. CDR3 DNA: TGCGCCAGCAGCCACAACATCCCTGGGACTAGCGGGAGCACAGATACGCAGTATTTT. Residues: CASSHNIPGTSGSTDTQYF.

The genes are TRBV13 and TRBJ2-7, with 7 bases matching TRBD2. The junction had 9 bases not matched to a gene; V was cut back by 5 bases and J by 2 bases. Germline assignment: CDR1 PRHDT and CDR2 FYEKMQ (reference sequence). The CDR3 length is 15 residues. CDR3 sequence (DNA): TGTGCCAGCAGCGCCGCGACTAGCTTAACCTACGAGCAGTACTTC. Its translation is CASSAATSLTYEQYF.

The CDR3 sequence is CAWSVRALPPYEQYF. The CDR3 DNA reads TGTGCCTGGAGTGTACGAGCCTTACCCCCCTACGAGCAGTACTTC. The V gene is TRBV30, the J gene TRBJ2-7; D ambiguous. The CDR3 consists of 15 residues. Between the trimmed V and J ends, which lost 0 bases and 2 bases, there was a span of 14 bases. Germline CDR1 is GTSNPN and CDR2 is SVGIG (reference sequence).

The chain has TRBV3-1 (or the pseudogene TRBV3-2) and TRBJ1-6; TRBD1 matches 7 bases. CDR1 is LGHDT and CDR2 is YNNKEL in the germline V gene (reference sequence). CDR3 length equals 16 residues. V gave up 1 base and J gave up 5 bases; unmatched junction bases: 5. CDR3 residues: CASSQGQGLHNSPLHF. In nucleotides, the CDR3 is TGTGCCAGCAGCCAAGGACAGGGCTTGCATAATTCACCCCTCCACTTT.

J is TRBJ2-7 and V is TRBV6-4, with 8 bases identical to TRBD2. V shed 2 bases, J shed 0 bases, and the junction held 3 bases outside the gene matches. This CDR3 comprises 15 residues. Germline CDR1 is MRHNA and CDR2 is SNTAGT. The CDR3 DNA is TGTGCCAGCAGTGACCGCGGGAGGACCTCCTACGAGCAGTACTTC. This codes for CASSDRGRTSYEQYF.

J is TRBJ1-3 and V is TRBV7-2; 7 bases are shared with TRBD1. Trimming took 3 bases from V and 0 from J; bases not matched to a gene: 11. This CDR3 is 18 amino acids long. Germline V gives CDR1 SGHTA, CDR2 FQGNSA. The chain's CDR3 is CASSFSGQRAFSGNTIYF. CDR3 bases: TGTGCCAGCAGCTTTTCGGGACAGAGAGCCTTCTCTGGAAACACCATATATTTT.

The chain has TRBV19 and TRBJ1-3; TRBD1 is a possible D gene (6 bases). Trimming removed 4 bases from V and 7 bases from J, with 14 bases in between. Germline loops: CDR1 LNHDA, CDR2 SQIVND (reference sequence). CDR3 length: 14 residues. CDR3 sequence: CASSTRDTRNTIYF. The DNA of the CDR3 is TGTGCCAGTAGTACCCGGGACACTCGGAACACCATATATTTT.